This TCR beta chain was profiled in a study of PD-1 blockade in classical Hodgkin lymphoma. The study, taken as a whole, reports: Relative to healthy donors, newly diagnosed patients reportedly had lower baseline TCR diversity, which was reported as lower still in relapsed/refractory patients. Diversity similar to that of newly diagnosed patients was seen at baseline in complete responders.

Regarding time point: cycle 4 day 1 (C4D1), after less than seven weeks of nivolumab. All patients relapsed after autologous stem cell transplantation, and brentuximab vedotin exposure varied. Each best response was a complete response, a partial response or progressive disease. Method: immunoSEQ multiplex PCR; TCRdb's copy keeps in-frame clones and lacks some. The data hold 100,000 or so clones, with around 90% observed a single time. As for this clone: The antigen is unknown.

CDR3 length: 13 amino acids. V was cut by 3 bases and J by 2 bases, with 7 bases left in between. Looked up from germline, CDR1 is SEHNR and CDR2 is FQNEAQ (reference sequence). This TCR was sampled from a human donor with classical Hodgkin lymphoma. The sequencing used peripheral blood mononuclear cells (PBMCs), collected before the fourth cycle of nivolumab. This chain connects TRBV7-9 to TRBJ1-1, with D maybe TRBD1 (5 bases). CDR3 loop: CASSFQGNTEAFF. CDR3 in DNA: TGTGCCAGCAGCTTCCAGGGTAACACTGAAGCTTTCTTT.